Listed below are T cell receptor beta chains from one sample, sequenced in a study of blood T cell repertoires in COVID-19. Method: immunoSEQ multiplex PCR; TCRdb's copy keeps in-frame clones and lacks some. Among around 290,000 clones, 85% to 90% were seen once, and the ten largest hold approximately 4.2%. Sequencing was performed on peripheral blood. The receptors derive from a middle-aged man with acute or convalescent COVID-19. Both conserved end residues are part of each CDR3. The D gene is left open where the match is weak. Clone sizes are given selectively: once, few, many, or a class where the clone is expanded.

TRBV6-5	.	TRBJ1-1	.	CASTAGGTEAFF	TGTGCCAGCACCGCCGGGGGGACTGAAGCTTTCTTT
TRBV23-1	.	TRBJ2-3	.	CASSPEAWVSTDTQYF	TGCGCCAGCAGCCCCGAGGCCTGGGTGAGCACAGATACGCAGTATTTT
TRBV10-2	.	TRBJ1-5	TRBD1	CASSPGQAQPQHF	TGCGCCAGCAGCCCGGGACAGGCCCAGCCCCAGCATTTT
TRBV24-1	.	TRBJ1-6	.	CATSDPTGSPLHF	TGTGCCACCAGTGACCCCACGGGTTCACCCCTCCACTTT
TRBV11-2	few	TRBJ1-2	.	CASSYTQGSARYTF	TGTGCCAGCAGCTATACTCAGGGTTCGGCTCGGTACACCTTC
TRBV11-2	.	TRBJ1-1	.	CASSSLYTEAFF	TGTGCCAGCAGTTCCCTTTATACTGAAGCTTTCTTT
TRBV6-5	.	TRBJ2-7	TRBD1	CASSYSGTEDEQYF	TGTGCCAGCAGTTACTCTGGGACAGAAGACGAGCAGTACTTC
TRBV6-1	.	TRBJ1-3	.	CASSESYPPAGNTIYF	TGTGCCAGCAGTGAATCCTACCCCCCGGCTGGAAACACCATATATTTT
TRBV11-1	.	TRBJ2-1	.	CASSLDTYNEQFF	TGTGCCAGCAGCTTGGACACCTACAATGAGCAGTTCTTC
TRBV9	.	TRBJ1-1	.	CASSVDGGGTEAFF	TGTGCCAGCAGCGTAGATGGGGGGGGCACTGAAGCTTTCTTT
TRBV5-1	.	TRBJ2-1	.	CASRRQGYSYNEQFF	TGCGCCAGCAGGCGTCAGGGGTATTCCTACAATGAGCAGTTCTTC
TRBV5-1	.	TRBJ2-6	.	CASSLTPGGTGANVLTF	TGCGCCAGCAGCCTAACCCCAGGAGGGACCGGGGCCAACGTCCTGACTTTC
TRBV12-3/TRBV12-4	.	TRBJ1-3	.	CASRPDTGNTIYF	TGTGCCAGCAGACCTGACACAGGAAACACCATATATTTT
TRBV7-2	.	TRBJ2-7	.	CASSFAGEQYF	TGTGCCAGCAGCTTCGCGGGGGAGCAGTACTTC
TRBV19	.	TRBJ1-5	.	CASKENGQPQHF	TGTGCCAGTAAGGAGAATGGACAGCCCCAGCATTTT
TRBV5-4	.	TRBJ1-1	.	CASSFGGHIMNTEAFF	TGTGCCAGCAGCTTTGGGGGACACATCATGAACACTGAAGCTTTCTTT
TRBV14	.	TRBJ1-6	.	CASSPLGAKVGKSPLHF	TGTGCCAGCAGCCCCCTAGGAGCAAAGGTTGGAAAATCACCCCTCCACTTT
TRBV5-1	.	TRBJ2-1	TRBD2	CASSLTSGASYNEQFF	TGCGCCAGCAGCTTAACTAGCGGGGCCTCCTACAATGAGCAGTTCTTC
TRBV10-1	.	TRBJ1-3	TRBD1	CASRDRAASAGNTIYF	TGCGCCAGCCGGGACAGGGCGGCGTCGGCCGGAAACACCATATATTTT
TRBV3-1/TRBV3-2	once	TRBJ1-2	.	CASSHNNGGGSYTF	TGTGCCAGCAGCCATAATAATGGCGGCGGGAGCTACACCTTC
TRBV7-2	.	TRBJ2-1	.	CASSLGGFSDEQFF	TGTGCCAGCAGCTTAGGGGGCTTCTCGGATGAGCAGTTCTTC
TRBV27	.	TRBJ2-7	TRBD1	CASSYSGGTTYEQYF	TGTGCCAGCAGTTACTCAGGGGGAACCACTTACGAGCAGTACTTC
TRBV7-9	.	TRBJ1-2	.	CASSLGTGGGYTF	TGTGCCAGCAGCTTAGGAACCGGGGGTGGCTACACCTTC
TRBV30	.	TRBJ2-3	.	CAWSLIGASTDTQYF	TGTGCCTGGAGTTTAATAGGGGCAAGCACAGATACGCAGTATTTT
TRBV24-1	.	TRBJ2-7	TRBD1	CATSDSGTGAHEQYF	TGTGCCACCAGTGATTCCGGGACAGGGGCCCACGAGCAGTACTTC
TRBV10-1	few	TRBJ2-1	.	CASSEQAGGNEQFF	TGCGCCAGCAGTGAGCAAGCAGGAGGAAATGAGCAGTTCTTC
TRBV2	.	TRBJ2-7	TRBD1	CASGRQGYEQYF	TGTGCCAGCGGCAGACAGGGATACGAGCAGTACTTC
TRBV10-3	.	TRBJ2-7	TRBD1	CAISYGTGVGYEQYF	TGTGCCATCAGTTACGGGACAGGGGTTGGCTACGAGCAGTACTTC
TRBV30	.	TRBJ1-1	.	CAWNDYSNTEAFF	TGTGCCTGGAACGACTATTCAAACACTGAAGCTTTCTTT
TRBV9	.	TRBJ2-1	.	CASSQGYNEQFF	TGTGCCAGTTCCCAGGGCTACAATGAGCAGTTCTTC
TRBV10-3	.	TRBJ2-7	.	CAISESGGSYEQYF	TGTGCCATCAGTGAGTCAGGGGGCTCCTACGAGCAGTACTTC
TRBV24-1	.	TRBJ2-1	.	CATEERDEQFF	TGTGCCACCGAAGAGCGGGATGAGCAGTTCTTC
TRBV4-1	.	TRBJ1-2	.	CASSQGARGPLNYGYTF	TGCGCCAGCAGCCAAGGGGCCAGGGGCCCCCTTAACTATGGCTACACCTTC